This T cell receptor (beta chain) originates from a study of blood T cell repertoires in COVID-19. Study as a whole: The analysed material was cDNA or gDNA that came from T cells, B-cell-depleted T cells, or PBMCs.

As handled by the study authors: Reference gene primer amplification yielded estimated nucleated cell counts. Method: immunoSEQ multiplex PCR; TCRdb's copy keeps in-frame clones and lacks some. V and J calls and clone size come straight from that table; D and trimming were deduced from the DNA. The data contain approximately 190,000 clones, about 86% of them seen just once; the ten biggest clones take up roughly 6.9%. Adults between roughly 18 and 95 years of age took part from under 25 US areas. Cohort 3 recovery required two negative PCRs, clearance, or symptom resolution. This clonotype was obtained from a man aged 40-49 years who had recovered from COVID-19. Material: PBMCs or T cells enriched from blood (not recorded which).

The CDR3, as DNA: TGTGCCAGCAGTTTATTAGGACAGTTAAGAAACACCATATATTTT. It specifies CASSLLGQLRNTIYF. The chain links TRBV28 to TRBJ1-3; D perhaps matches TRBD1 (6 bases). This CDR3 comprises 15 residues. Trimming shortened V by 1 base and J by 5 bases, and 12 bases separated the two germline ends. From germline, CDR1 is MDHEN and CDR2 SYDVKM.